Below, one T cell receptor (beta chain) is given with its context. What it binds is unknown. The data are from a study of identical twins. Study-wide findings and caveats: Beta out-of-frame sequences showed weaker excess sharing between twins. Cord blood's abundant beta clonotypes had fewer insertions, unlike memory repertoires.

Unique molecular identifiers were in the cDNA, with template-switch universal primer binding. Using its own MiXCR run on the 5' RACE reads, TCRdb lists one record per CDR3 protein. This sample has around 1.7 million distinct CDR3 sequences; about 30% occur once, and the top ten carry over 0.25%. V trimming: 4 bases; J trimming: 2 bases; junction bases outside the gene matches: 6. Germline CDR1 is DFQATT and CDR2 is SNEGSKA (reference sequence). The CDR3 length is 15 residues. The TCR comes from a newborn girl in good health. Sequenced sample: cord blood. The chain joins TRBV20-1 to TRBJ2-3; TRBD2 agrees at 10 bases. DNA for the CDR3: TGCAGTGCTACCCTAGCGGGAGTGGCCACAGATACGCAGTATTTT. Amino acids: CSATLAGVATDTQYF.